This T cell receptor beta chain was captured in a study of control samples from healthy donors and cancer patients (dated by TCRdb to 2020 to 2021). Library construction relied on the immunoSEQ multiplex PCR assay. Not all clones reach the TCRdb copy of this immuneACCESS table, which keeps in-frame sequences only. Checked studies attribute under half of the gap to unresolved V genes and leave the rest unexplained. The sample has about 130,000 clones on record, more than 90% of them singletons. The leading ten clones occupy around 5.1% of the sample. In the case of this clone: Which antigen it targets is not known. Base qualities are not provided; no much larger clone lies one nucleotide away.

Cut back by 2 bases and 0 bases, the V and J ends lie 10 bases apart. The germline V gene (reference sequence) specifies MNHEY as CDR1 and SMNVEV as CDR2. From the cysteine up to the phenylalanine, the CDR3 has a length of 15 residues. The entry retains the CDR3 DNA only, 45 bases that are in frame from base 1. Recombination joined TRBV27 with TRBJ1-1; no D gene is confidently identified. The clonotype was recovered from a man aged 18-30 years in good health. Sequencing used blood. The nucleotide sequence is TGTGCCAGCAGTTTAAGCGGTCCGGTGAACACTGAAGCTTTCTTT. This sequence encodes CASSLSGPVNTEAFF.